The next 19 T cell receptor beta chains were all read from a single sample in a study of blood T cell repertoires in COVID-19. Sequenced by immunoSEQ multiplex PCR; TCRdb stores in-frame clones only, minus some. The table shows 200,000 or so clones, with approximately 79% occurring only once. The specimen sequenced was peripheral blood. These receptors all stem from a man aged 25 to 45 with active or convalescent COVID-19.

The CDR3 sequence is CAWTPRTQETQYF. The CDR3, as DNA: TGTGCCTGGACCCCCCGGACACAAGAGACCCAGTACTTC. The chain links TRBV30 to TRBJ2-5, with D perhaps TRBD1 (5 bases). Trimming cost V 4 bases and J 2 bases, with 11 bases left between them. CDR1 GTSNPN and CDR2 SVGIG come from the germline V gene (reference sequence). There are 13 residues in the CDR3.

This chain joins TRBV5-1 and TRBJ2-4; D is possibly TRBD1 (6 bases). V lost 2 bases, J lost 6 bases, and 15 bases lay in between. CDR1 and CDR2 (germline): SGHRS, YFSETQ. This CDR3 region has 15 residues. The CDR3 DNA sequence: TGCGCCAGCAGCTTCGAACCACAGGGAGCAAACATTCAGTACTTC. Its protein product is CASSFEPQGANIQYF.

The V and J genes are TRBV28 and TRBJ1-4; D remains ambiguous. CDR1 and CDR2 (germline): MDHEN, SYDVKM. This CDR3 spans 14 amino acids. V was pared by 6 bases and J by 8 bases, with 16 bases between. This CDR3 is CASSPGTGGEKLFF. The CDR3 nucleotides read TGTGCCAGCAGCCCCGGAACGGGAGGCGAAAAACTGTTTTTT.

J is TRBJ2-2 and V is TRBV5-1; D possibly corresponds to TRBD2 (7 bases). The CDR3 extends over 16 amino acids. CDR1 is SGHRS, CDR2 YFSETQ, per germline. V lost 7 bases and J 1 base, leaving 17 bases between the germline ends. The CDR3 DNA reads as TGCGCCAGCGAGGGGGGAGTAGCGGGGAACACCGGGGAGCTGTTTTTT. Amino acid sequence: CASEGGVAGNTGELFF.

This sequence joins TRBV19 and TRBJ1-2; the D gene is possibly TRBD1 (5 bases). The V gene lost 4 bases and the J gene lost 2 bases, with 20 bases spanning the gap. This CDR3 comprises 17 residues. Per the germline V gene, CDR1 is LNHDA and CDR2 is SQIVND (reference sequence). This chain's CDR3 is CASSTSMGGEWNYGYTF. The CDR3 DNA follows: TGTGCCAGTAGTACCTCAATGGGGGGTGAGTGGAACTATGGCTACACCTTC.

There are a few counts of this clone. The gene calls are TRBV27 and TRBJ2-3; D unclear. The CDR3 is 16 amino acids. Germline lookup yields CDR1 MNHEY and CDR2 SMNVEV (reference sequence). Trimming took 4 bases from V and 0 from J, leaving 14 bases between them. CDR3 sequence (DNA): TGTGCCAGCAGTTACTCCTCGGCGGTAAGCACAGATACGCAGTATTTT. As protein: CASSYSSAVSTDTQYF.

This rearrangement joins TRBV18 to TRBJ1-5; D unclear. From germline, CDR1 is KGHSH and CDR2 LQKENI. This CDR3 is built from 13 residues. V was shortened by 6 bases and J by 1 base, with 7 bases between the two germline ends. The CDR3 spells CASSTGSNQPQHF. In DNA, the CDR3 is TGTGCCAGCTCGACGGGAAGCAATCAGCCCCAGCATTTT.

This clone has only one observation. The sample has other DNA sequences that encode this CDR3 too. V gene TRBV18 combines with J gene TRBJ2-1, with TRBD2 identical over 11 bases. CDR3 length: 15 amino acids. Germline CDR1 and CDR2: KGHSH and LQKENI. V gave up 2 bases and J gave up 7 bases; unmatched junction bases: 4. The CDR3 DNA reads TGTGCCAGCTCACCATTGGCTAGCGGGGGGAATGAGCAGTTCTTC. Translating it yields CASSPLASGGNEQFF.

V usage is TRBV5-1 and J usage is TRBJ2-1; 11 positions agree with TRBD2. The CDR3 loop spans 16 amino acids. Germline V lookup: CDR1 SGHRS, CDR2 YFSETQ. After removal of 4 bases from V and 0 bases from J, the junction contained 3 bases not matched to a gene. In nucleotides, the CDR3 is TGCGCCAGCAGCCGGGGACTAGCGGTCTCCTACAATGAGCAGTTCTTC. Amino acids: CASSRGLAVSYNEQFF.

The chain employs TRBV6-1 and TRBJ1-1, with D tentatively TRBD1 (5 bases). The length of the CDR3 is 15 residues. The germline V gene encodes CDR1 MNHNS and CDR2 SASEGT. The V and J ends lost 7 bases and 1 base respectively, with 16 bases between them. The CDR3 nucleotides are TGTGCCAGCACTCACTCTCGGCAGGGGAACACTGAAGCTTTCTTT. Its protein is CASTHSRQGNTEAFF.

In DNA form, the CDR3 reads TGTGCCACCAGCAGAGAGACAGATAATCAGCCCCAGCATTTT. It is translated as CATSRETDNQPQHF. The chain joins TRBV15 to TRBJ1-5, with a weak D call TRBD1 (5 bases). The CDR3 runs to 14 residues. With 0 bases removed from V and 4 bases from J, the gap between germline ends came to 7 bases. Germline loops: CDR1 LNHNV, CDR2 YYDKDF (reference sequence).

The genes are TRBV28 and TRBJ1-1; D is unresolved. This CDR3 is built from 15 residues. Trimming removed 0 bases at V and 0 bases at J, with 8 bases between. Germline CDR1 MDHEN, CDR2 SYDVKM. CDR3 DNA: TGTGCCAGCAGTTTATGGGCAGGCCTGAACACTGAAGCTTTCTTT. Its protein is CASSLWAGLNTEAFF.

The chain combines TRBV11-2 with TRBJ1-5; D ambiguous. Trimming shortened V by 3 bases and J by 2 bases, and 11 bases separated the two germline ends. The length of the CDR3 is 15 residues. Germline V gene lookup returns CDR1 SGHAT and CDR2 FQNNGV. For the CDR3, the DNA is TGTGCCAGCAGCTTCTCCTCGAGGGGCAATCAGCCCCAGCATTTT. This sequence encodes CASSFSSRGNQPQHF. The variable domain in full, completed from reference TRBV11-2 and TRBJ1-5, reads EAGVAQSPRYKIIEKRQSVAFWCNPISGHATLYWYQQILGQGPKLLIQFQNNGVVDDSQLPKDRFSAERLKGVDSTLKIQPAKLEDSAVYLCASSFSSRGNQPQHFGDGTRLSIL.

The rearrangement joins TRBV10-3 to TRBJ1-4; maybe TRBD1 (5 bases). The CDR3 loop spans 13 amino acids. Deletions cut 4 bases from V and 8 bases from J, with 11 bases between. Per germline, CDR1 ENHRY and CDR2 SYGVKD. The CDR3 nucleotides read TGTGCCATCAGTGCCAGGGAAGGCGAAAAACTGTTTTTT. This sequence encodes CAISAREGEKLFF.

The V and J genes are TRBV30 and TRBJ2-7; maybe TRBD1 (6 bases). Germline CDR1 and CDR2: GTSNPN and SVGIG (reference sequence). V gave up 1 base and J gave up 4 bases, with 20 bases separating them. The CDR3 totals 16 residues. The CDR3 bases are TGTGCCTGGAGTGCATCCGGGACAAATCAGAATTACGAGCAGTACTTC. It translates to CAWSASGTNQNYEQYF.

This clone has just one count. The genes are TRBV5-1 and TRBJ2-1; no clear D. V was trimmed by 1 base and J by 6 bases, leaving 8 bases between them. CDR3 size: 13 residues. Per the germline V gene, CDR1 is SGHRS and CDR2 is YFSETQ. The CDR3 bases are TGCGCCAGCAGCTTGTCGACTGGCAATGAGCAGTTCTTC. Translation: CASSLSTGNEQFF.

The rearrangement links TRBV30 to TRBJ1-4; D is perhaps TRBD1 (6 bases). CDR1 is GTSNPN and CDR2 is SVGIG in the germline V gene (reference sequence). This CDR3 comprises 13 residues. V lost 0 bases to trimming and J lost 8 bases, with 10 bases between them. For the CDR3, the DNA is TGTGCCTGGAGTGTACCCAGGGGAGAAAAACTGTTTTTT. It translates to CAWSVPRGEKLFF.

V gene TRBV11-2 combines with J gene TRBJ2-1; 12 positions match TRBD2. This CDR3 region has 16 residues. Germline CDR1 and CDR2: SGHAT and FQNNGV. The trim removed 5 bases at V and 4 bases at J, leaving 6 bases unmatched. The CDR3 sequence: CASSPRLAGEYNEQFF. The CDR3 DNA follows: TGTGCCAGCAGCCCTAGACTAGCGGGGGAATACAATGAGCAGTTCTTC.

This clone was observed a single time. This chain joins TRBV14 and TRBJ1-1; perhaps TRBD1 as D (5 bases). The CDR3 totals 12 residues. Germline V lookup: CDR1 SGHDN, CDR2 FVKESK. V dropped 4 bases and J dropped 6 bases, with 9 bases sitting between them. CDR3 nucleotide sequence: TGTGCCAGCAGCCCTTTGGGGCCTGAAGCTTTCTTT. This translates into CASSPLGPEAFF.